The 4 T cell receptor beta chains below come from one sample, sequenced in a study of cytotoxic CD8 clonotypes in ibrutinib-treated CLL. Produced via immunoSEQ multiplex PCR; TCRdb's table is partial and in-frame only. The sample has 130,000 or so clones, 70% to 85% seen once. The starting material was PBMCs, obtained after 12 months of ibrutinib treatment. The receptors derive from a human donor with chronic lymphocytic leukemia.

The V call is TRBV9, the J call TRBJ2-3; D possibly corresponds to TRBD1 (5 bases). The length of the CDR3 is 15 residues. The V gene's germline CDR1 is SGDLS and CDR2 YYNGEE. With 4 bases removed from V and 2 bases from J, the gap between germline ends came to 14 bases. CDR3 in amino acids: CASSPQGVVTDTQYF. The CDR3 coding sequence is TGTGCCAGCAGCCCCCAGGGCGTGGTCACAGATACGCAGTATTTT.

The V and J genes are TRBV29-1 and TRBJ1-3; D not certain. Trimming pared 7 bases from V and 0 bases from J, leaving 16 bases between. Germline assignment: CDR1 SQVTM and CDR2 ANQGSEA. The CDR3 is 15 residues long. The CDR3 DNA reads as TGCAGCGGGGCCGGGGTTGGGGACTCTGGAAACACCATATATTTT. This encodes CSGAGVGDSGNTIYF.

V gene TRBV2 combines with J gene TRBJ2-2, with a tentative D call TRBD1 (6 bases). Trimming took off 2 bases at V and 1 base at J, with 8 bases between the two ends. Germline V lookup: CDR1 SNHLY, CDR2 FYNNEI. The CDR3 is made up of 15 amino acids. The CDR3 DNA reads TGTGCCAGCAGTGAACAACAGGGGAACACCGGGGAGCTGTTTTTT. Amino acids: CASSEQQGNTGELFF.

The chain carries TRBV11-2 and TRBJ2-7, with D unclear. The germline V gene has CDR1 SGHAT and CDR2 FQNNGV. The CDR3 is 13 residues long. V was pared by 5 bases and J by 3 bases, with 11 bases between. CDR3 coding DNA: TGTGCCAGCAGCCCCCGCGGAGTCTACGAGCAGTACTTC. As protein: CASSPRGVYEQYF.